This T cell receptor (beta chain) was captured by sequencing in a study of blood T cell repertoires in COVID-19. As handled by the study authors: Nucleated cell number was recorded as an estimate derived from reference gene primer amplification. The repertoire was sequenced with immunoSEQ multiplex PCR; TCRdb's copy has only in-frame clones and lacks some. The DNA was the basis for D and trimming; V, J and clone size are from that table. The sample lists about 200,000 clones, 82% occurring once. In Seattle, patients joined the study during active infection and were tracked longitudinally. About this clone itself: The sample holds other DNA sequences that translate to the same CDR3.

The sample consisted of peripheral blood. This sequence was found in a woman in her sixties or seventies with COVID-19, enrolled during active disease.

The CDR3 sequence: CASSLGEGYTF. DNA for the CDR3: TGTGCCAGCAGTTTAGGAGAAGGCTACACCTTC. The rearrangement links TRBV12-3 or TRBV12-4 to TRBJ1-2; D not resolved. CDR3 size: 11 residues. Trimming pared 1 base from V and 8 bases from J, leaving 5 bases between.